The rows below give T cell receptor beta chains drawn from one sample of a study of T cells after yellow fever vaccination. One entry per CDR3 protein results from TCRdb running MiXCR on the 5' RACE reads. The sample has some 670,000 distinct CDR3 sequences, around an eighth seen once; the top ten hold about 15%. The sequencing here drew on PBMCs, taken on the day of the yellow fever booster vaccination. Receptors originate from a man aged 25 to 40 who received the YFV17D yellow fever vaccine. Each CDR3 is given with its conserved first and last residue. D genes are given only for firm matches. Rows give clone size only sometimes, using once, few, many, or a class for an expanded clone.

CDR3 protein | CDR3 DNA | V gene | clone size | J gene | D gene | CDR3 length
CSASFPLRGPSGNTIYF | TGCAGTGCTAGCTTCCCCCTTCGCGGACCCTCTGGAAACACCATATATTTT | TRBV20-1 | . | TRBJ1-3 | . | 17
CASSPDLVDTQYF | TGTGCCAGCAGTCCAGACTTGGTGGATACGCAGTATTTT | TRBV7-2 | few | TRBJ2-3 | . | 13
CAISGRQTSGSRETQYF | TGTGCCATCAGTGGTAGACAGACTAGCGGGAGTCGAGAGACCCAGTACTTC | TRBV10-3 | few | TRBJ2-5 | TRBD2 | 17
CAVHRDGRNEKLFF | TGTGCGGTCCACCGGGACGGGAGAAATGAAAAACTGTTTTTT | TRBV7-9 | many | TRBJ1-4 | . | 14
CASSLRGGLLVAEAFF | TGTGCCAGCAGTTTGAGGGGGGGGCTCTTGGTGGCTGAAGCTTTCTTT | TRBV28 | . | TRBJ1-1 | . | 16
CSAAPGTGGYNEQFF | TGCAGTGCTGCCCCCGGGACAGGGGGCTACAATGAGCAGTTCTTC | TRBV20-1 | . | TRBJ2-1 | TRBD1 | 15
CASSLWGAAAFF | TGTGCCAGCAGTTTATGGGGGGCTGCAGCTTTCTTT | TRBV12-3/TRBV12-4 | . | TRBJ1-1 | . | 12
CSARGPAPRTDTQYF | TGCAGTGCTAGAGGGCCGGCCCCGAGGACAGATACGCAGTATTTT | TRBV20-1 | . | TRBJ2-3 | . | 15
CASSFVSQDTQYF | TGTGCCAGCAGCTTTGTTTCCCAAGATACGCAGTATTTT | TRBV7-2 | . | TRBJ2-3 | . | 13
CASSSTGGQGAHQPQHF | TGTGCCAGCAGTTCAACCGGGGGACAGGGGGCGCATCAGCCCCAGCATTTT | TRBV28 | many | TRBJ1-5 | TRBD1 | 17
CATRVAGANVLTF | TGTGCCACCCGGGTGGCTGGGGCCAACGTCCTGACTTTC | TRBV6-1 | . | TRBJ2-6 | . | 13
CSAGAGGAYEQYF | TGCAGCGCCGGAGCGGGGGGGGCCTACGAGCAGTACTTC | TRBV20-1 | few | TRBJ2-7 | TRBD2 | 13
CSASSPPDVPGYEQYF | TGCAGTGCTAGTTCCCCACCGGACGTACCTGGCTACGAGCAGTACTTC | TRBV20-1 | . | TRBJ2-7 | . | 16
CASSLESLAETQYF | TGTGCCAGCAGCTTAGAATCCTTGGCAGAGACCCAGTACTTC | TRBV7-8 | . | TRBJ2-5 | . | 14
CASSQTAGTSGKIYNEQFF | TGTGCCAGCAGCCAAACCGCCGGGACTAGCGGGAAAATCTACAATGAGCAGTTCTTC | TRBV14 | many | TRBJ2-1 | TRBD2 | 19
CASSNPTENTEAFF | TGTGCCAGCAGTAATCCCACAGAGAACACTGAAGCTTTCTTT | TRBV25-1 | . | TRBJ1-1 | . | 14
CSAREGLAVQETQYF | TGCAGTGCTAGAGAGGGACTAGCGGTCCAAGAGACCCAGTACTTC | TRBV20-1 | . | TRBJ2-5 | TRBD2 | 15